Shown below are 18 T cell receptor beta chains from a single sample sequenced in a study of blood T cell repertoires in COVID-19. The protocol was immunoSEQ multiplex PCR, while the TCRdb copy is restricted to in-frame clones and leaves out a portion. Of roughly 330,000 clones in the sample, 80% to 90% were seen once. The sequenced material came from peripheral blood. The origin of the receptors is a man aged 30-40 years with COVID-19, enrolled during active disease.

The rearrangement uses TRBV11-2 and TRBJ1-5; the match to TRBD1 covers 7 bases. The CDR3 has 15 amino acids. The trim removed 5 bases at V and 1 base at J, leaving 5 bases unmatched. Per the germline V gene, CDR1 is SGHAT and CDR2 is FQNNGV. CDR3 DNA sequence: TGTGCCAGCAGCCCGACAGGGTCGAGCAATCAGCCCCAGCATTTT. Translating gives CASSPTGSSNQPQHF.

The V call is TRBV28, the J call TRBJ2-7, with 7 bases fitting TRBD2. This CDR3 has 15 amino acids. The J segment lost 2 bases and the V segment lost 5 bases, leaving 9 bases of the junction unmatched. The germline CDR1 and CDR2 sequences are MDHEN and SYDVKM. This chain's CDR3 is CASSPTSAITYEQYF. CDR3 sequence (DNA): TGTGCCAGCAGTCCAACTAGCGCTATAACCTACGAGCAGTACTTC.

The V gene is TRBV9, the J gene TRBJ2-1; D is ambiguous. Trimming took 4 bases from V and 4 from J, leaving 15 bases between them. Germline CDR1 is SGDLS and CDR2 is YYNGEE. This CDR3 region has 15 residues. CDR3 nucleotides: TGTGCCAGCAGCTCCATCGGGTATGGGTACAATGAGCAGTTCTTC. This encodes CASSSIGYGYNEQFF.

The sample holds a few counts of this clone. The chain combines TRBV9 with TRBJ2-4, with D perhaps TRBD2 (5 bases). The germline V gene encodes CDR1 SGDLS and CDR2 YYNGEE. The CDR3 consists of 14 residues. V was clipped by 4 bases and J by 8 bases, with 16 bases between them. The CDR3 region is CASSPSMGVDIQYF. CDR3 nucleotides: TGTGCCAGCAGCCCGAGCATGGGAGTTGACATTCAGTACTTC.

CDR3 sequence (DNA): TGCGCCAGCAGCTCCGGTGTGAGGGCGAACACTGAAGCTTTCTTT. Residues: CASSSGVRANTEAFF. The chain combines TRBV5-1 with TRBJ1-1; D is unresolved. Trimming removed 3 bases from V and 1 base from J, with 13 bases in between. Germline V gene lookup returns CDR1 SGHRS and CDR2 YFSETQ. This CDR3 is 15 amino acids long.

This chain uses TRBV4-1 with TRBJ2-7; D gene ambiguous. CDR3 length equals 16 residues. The V gene lost 1 base and the J gene lost 4 bases, with 17 bases spanning the gap. Germline loops: CDR1 MGHRA, CDR2 YSYEKL. CDR3: CASSQVLGQSMYEQYF. Here the CDR3 DNA reads TGCGCCAGCAGCCAAGTTTTGGGCCAGTCGATGTACGAGCAGTACTTC.

This clone showed up just a few times. The V and J genes are TRBV28 and TRBJ1-1; the match to TRBD1 covers 7 bases. The ends lost 5 bases at V and 0 bases at J; junction bases unmatched: 9. This CDR3 has 16 residues. CDR1 and CDR2 from the germline V gene are MDHEN and SYDVKM. The CDR3 sequence is CASSLLQGPMNTEAFF. The CDR3 DNA sequence: TGTGCCAGCAGTCTATTACAGGGGCCCATGAACACTGAAGCTTTCTTT.

V and J are TRBV7-9 and TRBJ1-2; 7 bases are shared with TRBD1. CDR1 is SEHNR and CDR2 is FQNEAQ in the germline V gene (reference sequence). V trimming: 2 bases; J trimming: 8 bases; junction bases outside the gene matches: 8. CDR3 length: 14 residues. CDR3 sequence reads: CASSLSTTGLGYTF. CDR3 DNA: TGTGCCAGCAGCTTATCAACGACAGGGTTGGGCTACACCTTC.

The chain combines TRBV11-2 with TRBJ2-3; 8 bases fit TRBD2. There are 15 residues in the CDR3. Germline-derived CDR1 and CDR2 are SGHAT and FQNNGV. V dropped 5 bases and J dropped 2; count of bases not matched to a gene: 6. The DNA of the CDR3 is TGTGCCAGCAGCCCCCCAGGACTAGCCACAGATACGCAGTATTTT. As protein: CASSPPGLATDTQYF.

The CDR3 reads CASSQDGAAGKGYGYTF. Here the CDR3 DNA reads TGCGCCAGCAGCCAAGATGGGGCGGCAGGGAAGGGCTATGGCTACACCTTC. This chain uses TRBV4-3 with TRBJ1-2; the D gene is possibly TRBD1 (5 bases). The CDR3 has 17 amino acids. Germline assignment: CDR1 LGHNA and CDR2 YSLEER. V dropped 0 bases and J dropped 4 bases, with 18 bases sitting between them.

This chain links TRBV28 with TRBJ2-7; 12 positions agree with TRBD1. With 2 bases clipped from V and 6 bases from J, the junction kept 5 bases outside the gene matches. The CDR3 length is 15 residues. Germline V gene lookup returns CDR1 MDHEN and CDR2 SYDVKM. The CDR3 DNA sequence: TGTGCCAGCAGTTTAAGTAGGGGACAGGGGGCCGAGCAGTACTTC. This encodes CASSLSRGQGAEQYF.

The rearrangement uses TRBV5-1 and TRBJ1-1; D unclear. With 0 bases removed from V and 3 bases from J, the gap between germline ends came to 12 bases. Germline V CDR1 and CDR2: SGHRS, YFSETQ. This CDR3 has 15 amino acids. The CDR3 nucleotides read TGCGCCAGCAGCTTGGGGTCTTATAGTCACACTGAAGCTTTCTTT. It specifies CASSLGSYSHTEAFF.

The V call is TRBV18, the J call TRBJ2-7; 7 nucleotides align to TRBD1. Germline assignment: CDR1 KGHSH and CDR2 LQKENI. The CDR3 totals 15 residues. V was pared by 0 bases and J by 0 bases, with 2 bases of the junction left unmatched. DNA for the CDR3: TGTGCCAGCTCACCACCAAGGACAGGCTCCTACGAGCAGTACTTC. This translates into CASSPPRTGSYEQYF.

The V gene is TRBV7-9, the J gene TRBJ1-5; 7 nucleotides align to TRBD1. CDR3 length equals 19 residues. CDR1 is SEHNR, CDR2 FQNEAQ, per germline (reference sequence). After removal of 5 bases from V and 6 bases from J, the junction contained 22 bases not matched to a gene. The CDR3 spells CASSPPSRDSPWGGQPQHF. As DNA, the CDR3 is TGTGCCAGCAGCCCCCCCTCCCGGGACAGCCCTTGGGGCGGTCAGCCCCAGCATTTT.

The V and J genes are TRBV7-9 and TRBJ1-1; D unclear. V shed 7 bases and J shed 1 base, with 10 bases lying between them. CDR3 length: 13 amino acids. Germline CDR1 reads SEHNR; CDR2 reads FQNEAQ (reference sequence). The CDR3 nucleotides are TGTGCCAGCACCCTTTCGGGGAACACTGAAGCTTTCTTT. This codes for CASTLSGNTEAFF.

This sequence joins TRBV27 and TRBJ2-7; D is perhaps TRBD1 (6 bases). The germline V gene encodes CDR1 MNHEY and CDR2 SMNVEV (reference sequence). The CDR3 length is 15 residues. Trimming shortened V by 4 bases and J by 1 base, and 14 bases separated the two germline ends. CDR3 residues: CASSSTGTLSYEQYF. CDR3 coding DNA: TGTGCCAGCAGTTCAACCGGGACACTGTCCTACGAGCAGTACTTC.

The V and J genes are TRBV2 and TRBJ2-1; D is possibly TRBD2 (5 bases). Deletions cut 4 bases from V and 8 bases from J, with 18 bases between. There are 15 residues in the CDR3. Germline values: CDR1 SNHLY, CDR2 FYNNEI. This chain's CDR3 is CASSGELWAWDEQFF. DNA of the CDR3: TGTGCCAGCAGTGGGGAGTTATGGGCCTGGGATGAGCAGTTCTTC. Using reference TRBV2 and TRBJ2-1 for the parts outside the CDR3, the full variable domain is EPEVTQTPSHQVTQMGQEVILRCVPISNHLYFYWYRQILGQKVEFLVSFYNNEISEKSEIFDDQFSVERPDGSNFTLKIRSTKLEDSAMYFCASSGELWAWDEQFFGPGTRLTVL.

The rearrangement links TRBV7-9 to TRBJ1-2, with D maybe TRBD1 (6 bases). This CDR3 is built from 14 residues. V shed 5 bases and J shed 8 bases, with 18 bases lying between them. In germline, CDR1 is SEHNR, CDR2 FQNEAQ (reference sequence). The CDR3 is CASSPEGHLRGYTF. The CDR3 DNA reads TGTGCCAGCAGCCCAGAGGGACATCTTCGCGGCTACACCTTC. Drawing the rest from reference TRBV7-9 and TRBJ1-2, the complete variable domain is DTGVSQNPRHKITKRGQNVTFRCDPISEHNRLYWYRQTLGQGPEFLTYFQNEAQLEKSRLLSDRFSAERPKGSFSTLEIQRTEQGDSAMYLCASSPEGHLRGYTFGSGTRLTVV.